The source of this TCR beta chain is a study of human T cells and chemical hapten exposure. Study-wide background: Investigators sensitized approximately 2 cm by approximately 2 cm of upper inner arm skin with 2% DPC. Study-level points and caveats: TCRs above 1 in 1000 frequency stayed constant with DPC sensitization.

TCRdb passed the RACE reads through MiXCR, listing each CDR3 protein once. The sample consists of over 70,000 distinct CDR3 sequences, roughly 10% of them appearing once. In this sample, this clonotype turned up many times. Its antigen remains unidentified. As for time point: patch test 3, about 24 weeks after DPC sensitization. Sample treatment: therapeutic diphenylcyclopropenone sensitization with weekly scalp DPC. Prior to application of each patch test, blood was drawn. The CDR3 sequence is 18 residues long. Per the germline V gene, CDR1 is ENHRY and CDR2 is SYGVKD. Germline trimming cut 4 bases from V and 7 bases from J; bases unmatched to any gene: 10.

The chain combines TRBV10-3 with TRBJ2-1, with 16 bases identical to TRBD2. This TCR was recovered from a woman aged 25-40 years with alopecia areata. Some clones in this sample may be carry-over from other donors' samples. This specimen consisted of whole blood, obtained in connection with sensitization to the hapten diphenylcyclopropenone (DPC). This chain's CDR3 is CAISGHNPGLAGGNEQFF. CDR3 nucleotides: TGTGCCATCAGTGGTCATAACCCGGGACTAGCGGGGGGGAATGAGCAGTTCTTC.